The 24 T cell receptor beta chains below were found in one sample sequenced in a study of blood T cells in healthy people across ages. The use of a sample-barcoded 5' primer and a J-beta primer mix characterized a second PCR of about 6 to 12 cycles. Each CDR3 protein gets one entry after TCRdb re-called the 5' RACE reads with MiXCR. The repertoire holds 920,000 or so distinct CDR3 sequences, with 35% to 55% as singletons. Sequencing was performed on blood. The receptors here all came from a woman aged 60 to 75 in good health.

The sample holds a few counts of this clonotype. The V gene is TRBV4-2, the J gene TRBJ2-1, with no clear D. The CDR3 sequence is 17 residues long. The ends were cut back, 1 base at V and 0 bases at J, with 13 bases in the middle. The germline gives CDR1 LGHNA, CDR2 YNFKEQ. CDR3 sequence (DNA): TGTGCCAGCAGCCAAGGCGGCGGCGGAAGCTCCTACAATGAGCAGTTCTTC. Translation: CASSQGGGGSSYNEQFF.

This clonotype appeared a single time. The gene calls are TRBV2 and TRBJ2-1; TRBD1 matches at 10 bases. The CDR3 length is 15 residues. The J segment lost 4 bases and the V segment lost 5 bases, leaving 5 bases of the junction unmatched. Germline V CDR1 and CDR2: SNHLY, FYNNEI. CDR3 sequence: CASSRQGAGYNEQFF. In nucleotides, the CDR3 is TGTGCCAGCAGTCGACAGGGGGCAGGGTACAATGAGCAGTTCTTC.

This clonotype was detected only a few times. The chain is built from TRBV4-2 and TRBJ2-5, with unresolved D. The CDR3 is made up of 13 amino acids. V was cut by 1 base and J by 3 bases, with 6 bases left in between. Germline loops: CDR1 LGHNA, CDR2 YNFKEQ. CDR3 loop: CASSQAPEETQYF. The CDR3 DNA sequence: TGTGCCAGCAGCCAAGCCCCGGAAGAGACCCAGTACTTC.

This clonotype was counted many times. V usage is TRBV7-9 and J usage is TRBJ1-2; D unresolved. The CDR3 consists of 12 residues. CDR1 and CDR2 from the germline V gene are SEHNR and FQNEAQ (reference sequence). The V and J ends lost 2 bases and 6 bases respectively, with 7 bases between them. In DNA, the CDR3 is TGTGCCAGCAGCTTATCAGAGGATGGCTACACCTTC. Translating it yields CASSLSEDGYTF.

The chain recombines TRBV5-1 with TRBJ2-1; tentatively, D is TRBD1 (5 bases). Germline V CDR1 and CDR2: SGHRS, YFSETQ. V dropped 7 bases and J dropped 4 bases, with 18 bases sitting between them. The CDR3 totals 15 residues. CDR3 in DNA: TGCGCCAGCCCTAGGGGCGGCAACCCTTACAATGAGCAGTTCTTC. Translation: CASPRGGNPYNEQFF.

This rearrangement joins TRBV4-3 to TRBJ1-1; D is possibly TRBD1 (5 bases). This CDR3 contains 16 residues. The V gene lost 0 bases and the J gene lost 8 bases, with 19 bases spanning the gap. The germline gives CDR1 LGHNA, CDR2 YSLEER. DNA for the CDR3: TGCGCCAGCAGCCAAGATGGGGCAGGAGGCCATGAGGAAGCTTTCTTT. Translation: CASSQDGAGGHEEAFF.

This clonotype was picked up a small number of times. The J gene is TRBJ2-1, the V gene TRBV7-2; D might be TRBD2 (5 bases). The CDR3 is made up of 14 amino acids. V lost 5 bases, J lost 6 bases, and 14 bases lay in between. From germline, CDR1 is SGHTA and CDR2 FQGNSA. The CDR3: CASSPSRGGNEQFF. CDR3 nucleotides: TGTGCCAGCAGCCCGAGCAGAGGAGGCAATGAGCAGTTCTTC.

The V gene is TRBV12-3 or TRBV12-4, the J gene TRBJ2-3; no reliable D call. There are 16 residues in the CDR3. V was pared by 5 bases and J by 4 bases, with 19 bases between. The CDR3 bases are TGTGCCAGCAGTAAAAGGCCTTTGGGTGGCGCAGATACGCAGTATTTT. Encoded protein: CASSKRPLGGADTQYF.

The CDR3 spells CASSQDRAGGNNSPLHF. The CDR3 DNA follows: TGCGCCAGCAGCCAAGATCGGGCGGGGGGGAATAATTCACCCCTCCACTTT. The chain couples TRBV4-1 to TRBJ1-6, with D tentatively TRBD1 (5 bases). The germline V gene encodes CDR1 MGHRA and CDR2 YSYEKL. This CDR3 has 17 residues. V lost 0 bases, J lost 5 bases, and 14 bases lay in between.

V and J are TRBV10-3 and TRBJ2-1, with 9 positions matching TRBD2. V dropped 3 bases and J dropped 2; count of bases not matched to a gene: 8. From germline, CDR1 is ENHRY and CDR2 SYGVKD. The CDR3 is made up of 17 amino acids. The CDR3 here is CAISELSGSETYNEQFF. The CDR3 DNA follows: TGTGCCATCAGTGAACTTAGCGGGAGTGAGACCTACAATGAGCAGTTCTTC.

In its sample, this clonotype was seen a few times. The chain is built from TRBV20-1 and TRBJ2-3; TRBD2 agrees at 11 bases. This CDR3 is 15 amino acids long. Germline values: CDR1 DFQATT, CDR2 SNEGSKA (reference sequence). V shed 4 bases, J shed 6 bases, and the junction held 9 bases outside the gene matches. The CDR3 protein is CSATGLAGSRDTQYF. The CDR3 nucleotides read TGCAGTGCTACAGGACTAGCGGGCTCTCGGGATACGCAGTATTTT.

The V gene is TRBV7-2, the J gene TRBJ2-7, with a possible D match to TRBD1 (6 bases). The CDR3 runs 17 residues. V was pared by 1 base and J by 5 bases, with 21 bases between. The germline gives CDR1 SGHTA, CDR2 FQGNSA. In DNA, the CDR3 is TGTGCCAGCAGCTTAGGTCTTCAAAGAGACAGGTTCGACGAGCAGTACTTC. This gives the protein CASSLGLQRDRFDEQYF.

V is TRBV7-3 and J is TRBJ2-4; the D call may be TRBD1 or TRBD2 (6 bases each). The DNA end is a closer match to TRBJ2-7, so the J assignment may be wrong. The CDR3 consists of 14 residues. The germline V gene encodes CDR1 SGHTA and CDR2 FQGTGA. CDR3 sequence: CASSPKGGKSEQYF. DNA for the CDR3: TGTGCCAGCAGCCCCAAGGGGGGAAAGAGCGAGCAGTACTTC.

J is TRBJ2-5 and V is TRBV27; a possible D gene is TRBD2 (6 bases). CDR3 length: 14 residues. V lost 0 bases and J 5 bases, leaving 10 bases between the germline ends. Germline V CDR1 and CDR2: MNHEY, SMNVEV (reference sequence). CDR3 region: CASSLSRRVETQYF. The DNA of the CDR3 is TGTGCCAGCAGTTTATCGAGGAGGGTCGAGACCCAGTACTTC.

This clonotype was observed a few times. This chain joins TRBV20-1 and TRBJ2-5; 9 bases match TRBD2. V trimming: 1 base; J trimming: 3 bases; junction bases outside the gene matches: 3. The germline CDR1 and CDR2 sequences are DFQATT and SNEGSKA (reference sequence). The CDR3 has 14 amino acids. This CDR3 is CSARVPSGEETQYF. The CDR3 DNA reads TGCAGTGCTAGAGTGCCTAGCGGGGAAGAGACCCAGTACTTC.

The chain combines TRBV6-5 with TRBJ2-3; 7 bases are a match to TRBD1. J lost 4 bases, V lost 4 bases, and 5 bases had no gene match. The CDR3 is 14 residues long. Germline loops: CDR1 MNHEY, CDR2 SVGAGI. CDR3 sequence: CASSWGTGADTQYF. The CDR3 DNA reads as TGTGCCAGCAGTTGGGGAACAGGGGCAGATACGCAGTATTTT.

This chain connects TRBV30 to TRBJ2-3, with a tentative D call TRBD1 (8 bases). Trimming left V 8 bases short and J 1 base short, with 13 bases between. Per the germline V gene, CDR1 is GTSNPN and CDR2 is SVGIG (reference sequence). This CDR3 contains 13 residues. The CDR3 DNA reads TGTGCCCAGGGGGCGGGGGGCACAGATACGCAGTATTTT. Its protein product is CAQGAGGTDTQYF.

V and J are TRBV24-1 and TRBJ2-7; TRBD2 matches at 8 bases. The CDR3 has 15 residues. J was trimmed by 1 base and V by 9 bases; bases with no gene match: 10. Germline V gene lookup returns CDR1 KGHDR and CDR2 SFDVKD. The CDR3 region is CATLLLAELSYEQYF. The CDR3, as DNA: TGTGCCACCCTACTACTAGCGGAGCTTTCCTACGAGCAGTACTTC.

J is TRBJ2-3 and V is TRBV6-1, with 8 bases fitting TRBD2. Looked up from germline, CDR1 is MNHNS and CDR2 is SASEGT. CDR3 size: 17 residues. The trim removed 6 bases at V and 3 bases at J, leaving 14 bases unmatched. This chain's CDR3 is CASRGKTGLEITDTQYF. CDR3 nucleotides: TGTGCCAGCAGGGGGAAGACGGGACTAGAGATTACAGATACGCAGTATTTT.

As to this clonotype: At one end, the junction sequence differs from germline, possibly due to a read error. The genes are TRBV7-9 and TRBJ2-3; 14 bases are shared with TRBD2. The CDR3 length is 17 residues. The germline V gene encodes CDR1 SEHNR and CDR2 FQNEAQ (reference sequence). Here the CDR3 reads CASSPVRLAGGTDMQYF. The CDR3 nucleotides read TGTGCCAGCAGCCCAGTCCGACTAGCGGGAGGGACAGATATGCAGTATTTT.

This clonotype was detected only a few times. J is TRBJ2-7 and V is TRBV7-6; possible D gene TRBD2, 5 bases. This CDR3 contains 13 residues. Trimming took 4 bases from V and 7 from J, leaving 14 bases between them. Germline V gives CDR1 SGHVS, CDR2 FNYEAQ. The CDR3 region is CASSSARGWEQYF. Here the CDR3 DNA reads TGTGCCAGCAGCTCCGCCCGGGGTTGGGAGCAGTACTTC.

This clonotype showed up just a few times. The CDR3 DNA follows: TGTGCCAGCAGCAAGGGTTGTGGAGAGGCGCGCACAGATACGCAGTATTTT. Amino acids: CASSKGCGEARTDTQYF. The gene calls are TRBV21-1 and TRBJ2-3; TRBD1 reflects the table's D call only, with no check against the DNA. TRBV21-1 is designated a pseudogene. The CDR3 sequence is 17 residues long.

The CDR3 DNA sequence: TGTGCCAGCAGCTTAATTAGAGGGTTGGGGACTAGCATGGATGAGCAGTTCTTC. Translation gives CASSLIRGLGTSMDEQFF. This sequence joins TRBV7-3 and TRBJ2-1, with 9 bases lining up with TRBD2. CDR1 and CDR2 from the germline V gene are SGHTA and FQGTGA. V dropped 1 base and J dropped 8; count of bases not matched to a gene: 15. The CDR3 has 18 residues.

In this sample, this clonotype turned up a few times. A much larger clone is a single base away; this may be a read error. The chain links TRBV12-3 or TRBV12-4 to TRBJ2-3; D may be TRBD1 or TRBD2 (5 bases each). The CDR3 consists of 14 residues. V gave up 3 bases and J gave up 4 bases, with 11 bases separating them. CDR3 loop: CASSFPRDADTQYF. The DNA for the CDR3 is TGTGCCAGCAGTTTCCCAAGGGACGCAGATACGCAGTATTTT.